These 19 T cell receptor beta chains were all obtained from the same sample, sequenced in a study of control samples from healthy donors and cancer patients. Clones were sequenced by immunoSEQ multiplex PCR, and TCRdb holds only the in-frame ones, with some missing. The sample lists roughly 150,000 clones, about 91% seen once, with 1.5% to 2% in the top ten. The sample comprised blood. The receptors derive from a man aged 18 to 30 in good health.

The genes are TRBV11-2 and TRBJ2-7, with D tentatively TRBD2 (5 bases). The CDR3 is made up of 14 amino acids. V dropped 5 bases and J dropped 5 bases, with 16 bases sitting between them. The germline gives CDR1 SGHAT, CDR2 FQNNGV. The CDR3 DNA reads as TGTGCCAGCAGCGGAACTAGGACGGCCAACGAGCAGTACTTC. This translates into CASSGTRTANEQYF.

The chain carries TRBV6-5 and TRBJ2-1; D is perhaps TRBD1 (6 bases). Germline lookup yields CDR1 MNHEY and CDR2 SVGAGI. V lost 5 bases and J 6 bases, leaving 11 bases between the germline ends. The length of the CDR3 is 13 residues. This CDR3 is CASSITDSNEQFF. As DNA, the CDR3 is TGTGCCAGCAGTATCACGGACAGCAATGAGCAGTTCTTC.

The V call is TRBV7-9, the J call TRBJ1-5, with a possible D match to TRBD1 (6 bases). This CDR3 has 13 residues. Trimming pared 5 bases from V and 6 bases from J, leaving 11 bases between. Germline V gene lookup returns CDR1 SEHNR and CDR2 FQNEAQ (reference sequence). The DNA of the CDR3 is TGTGCCAGCAGCAAGGACAGCTTTCAGCCCCAGCATTTT. It translates to CASSKDSFQPQHF.

This chain's CDR3 is CASNMNTEAFF. For the CDR3, the DNA is TGTGCCAGCAACATGAACACTGAAGCTTTCTTT. This sequence joins TRBV6-6 and TRBJ1-1, with unresolved D. V was clipped by 7 bases and J by 0 bases, with 3 bases between them. This CDR3 comprises 11 residues. Per the germline V gene, CDR1 is MNHNY and CDR2 is SVGAGI (reference sequence).

The chain employs TRBV18 and TRBJ2-5; tentatively, D is TRBD2 (5 bases). The CDR3 has 15 amino acids. From germline, CDR1 is KGHSH and CDR2 LQKENI. V was trimmed by 4 bases and J by 2 bases, leaving 14 bases between them. The CDR3 reads CASSQTRAQQETQYF. The DNA for the CDR3 is TGTGCCAGCTCACAAACGCGGGCGCAACAAGAGACCCAGTACTTC.

V and J are TRBV7-2 and TRBJ1-1, with TRBD1 as a possible D gene (5 bases). The CDR3 is made up of 14 amino acids. Germline values: CDR1 SGHTA, CDR2 FQGNSA. V was trimmed by 5 bases and J by 7 bases, leaving 17 bases between them. The CDR3 reads CASSDTMGLGEAFF. The CDR3 bases are TGTGCCAGCAGCGACACCATGGGGCTAGGTGAAGCTTTCTTT.

The chain couples TRBV19 to TRBJ1-2, with 7 positions matching TRBD1. V trimming: 11 bases; J trimming: 12 bases; junction bases outside the gene matches: 18. The CDR3 sequence is 13 residues long. Germline V gene data show CDR1 as LNHDA and CDR2 as SQIVND (reference sequence). The CDR3 region is CAGPRGGQVFDTF. The CDR3 nucleotides are TGTGCCGGCCCCAGGGGAGGACAGGTTTTTGACACCTTC.

The V call is TRBV7-9, the J call TRBJ2-7; D not resolved. The CDR3 sequence is 14 residues long. Trimming removed 3 bases at V and 3 bases at J, with 12 bases between. The germline V gene has CDR1 SEHNR and CDR2 FQNEAQ (reference sequence). CDR3 sequence: CASSFGPGIYEQYF. DNA for the CDR3: TGTGCCAGCAGCTTCGGCCCTGGCATCTACGAGCAGTACTTC.

J is TRBJ2-5 and V is TRBV5-5, with 7 bases matching TRBD2. V trimming: 7 bases; J trimming: 2 bases; junction bases outside the gene matches: 11. This CDR3 is 15 amino acids long. CDR1 is SGHKS and CDR2 is YYEKEE in the germline V gene (reference sequence). CDR3 in DNA: TGTGCCAGCGGACTTTCTACTAGCGCACAAGAGACCCAGTACTTC. This encodes CASGLSTSAQETQYF.

The rearrangement uses TRBV11-2 and TRBJ2-2; 9 positions agree with TRBD1. CDR1 and CDR2 from the germline V gene are SGHAT and FQNNGV. V was pared by 6 bases and J by 6 bases, with 8 bases of the junction left unmatched. The CDR3 spans 15 residues. Here the CDR3 DNA reads TGTGCCAGCAGACGCTACAGGGGGCGGGCCGGGGAGCTGTTTTTT. It specifies CASRRYRGRAGELFF.

This chain uses TRBV7-9 with TRBJ2-5, with 8 bases identical to TRBD1. The CDR3 loop spans 14 amino acids. Germline V CDR1 and CDR2: SEHNR, FQNEAQ (reference sequence). V gave up 3 bases and J gave up 7 bases; unmatched junction bases: 7. The chain's CDR3 is CASSFNGQGGTQYF. As DNA, the CDR3 is TGTGCCAGCAGCTTTAACGGACAGGGCGGGACCCAGTACTTC.

The CDR3 region has the DNA TGTGCCAGCAGCCGCTCTAGCGGGGGATTGTACGAGCAGTACTTC. It yields the protein CASSRSSGGLYEQYF. V gene TRBV27 combines with J gene TRBJ2-7, with TRBD2 identical over 10 bases. V lost 6 bases and J lost 4; bases outside the gene matches: 9. Germline CDR1 MNHEY, CDR2 SMNVEV (reference sequence). The CDR3 is made up of 15 amino acids.

In DNA, the CDR3 is TGTGCCAGCAGCTCGACAGGACCGAACACTGAAGCTTTCTTT. Translation: CASSSTGPNTEAFF. The rearrangement uses TRBV9 and TRBJ1-1, with a possible D match to TRBD1 (6 bases). CDR3 length equals 14 residues. The V gene lost 4 bases and the J gene lost 1 base, with 11 bases spanning the gap. Germline V gene data show CDR1 as SGDLS and CDR2 as YYNGEE.

The CDR3 protein is CASSEDTEAFF. Here the CDR3 DNA reads TGTGCCAGCAGTGAGGACACTGAAGCTTTCTTT. The chain employs TRBV7-8 and TRBJ1-1, with D hard to call. The CDR3 runs 11 residues. Germline V gene sequence: CDR1 SGHVS, CDR2 FQNEAQ. Deletions cut 6 bases from V and 3 bases from J, with 5 bases between. Combining the CDR3 with reference TRBV7-8 and TRBJ1-1 gives the whole variable domain GAGVSQSPRYKVAKRGQDVALRCDPISGHVSLFWYQQALGQGPEFLTYFQNEAQLDKSGLPSDRFFAERPEGSVSTLKIQRTQQEDSAVYLCASSEDTEAFFGQGTRLTVV.

The rearrangement links TRBV6-5 to TRBJ2-1; D remains unclear. The CDR3 loop spans 15 amino acids. V lost 6 bases and J 7 bases, leaving 19 bases between the germline ends. Per the germline V gene, CDR1 is MNHEY and CDR2 is SVGAGI. The CDR3 DNA reads as TGTGCCAGCAGCCGCCTTATGCGGTTCGGGAATGAGCAGTTCTTC. Translating it yields CASSRLMRFGNEQFF.

The CDR3 DNA reads TGTGCCAGCAGTTTCCCGGGCCAATCGGAGCAGTTCTTC. This sequence encodes CASSFPGQSEQFF. J is TRBJ2-1 and V is TRBV28; D gene ambiguous. Trimming pared 3 bases from V and 10 bases from J, leaving 13 bases between. Per the germline V gene, CDR1 is MDHEN and CDR2 is SYDVKM. This CDR3 comprises 13 residues.

This sequence joins TRBV9 and TRBJ2-1; D perhaps matches TRBD1 (6 bases). The CDR3 is 17 amino acids. V lost 2 bases and J 0 bases, leaving 15 bases between the germline ends. Germline V gives CDR1 SGDLS, CDR2 YYNGEE. CDR3 nucleotide sequence: TGTGCCAGCAGCGTGGCCCAAGGACAGAGCTCCTACAATGAGCAGTTCTTC. Translated: CASSVAQGQSSYNEQFF.

This chain uses TRBV6-5 with TRBJ2-7; a possible D gene is TRBD1 (5 bases). The V gene's germline CDR1 is MNHEY and CDR2 SVGAGI. CDR3 length: 13 residues. The V end lost 6 bases, the J end lost 3 bases, and 12 bases lay between the germline ends. The DNA for the CDR3 is TGTGCCAGCAGCCAGACAGTAGGCTACGAGCAGTACTTC. Residues: CASSQTVGYEQYF.

This chain uses TRBV29-1 with TRBJ2-7; D assignment may be TRBD1 or TRBD2 (5 bases each). The CDR3 contains 13 residues. Germline values: CDR1 SQVTM, CDR2 ANQGSEA. The germline V and J ends were trimmed by 8 bases and 2 bases, with 16 bases remaining between them. Here the CDR3 DNA reads TGCAGCCTCAGGGACGCATCTCCCTACGAGCAGTACTTC. It yields the protein CSLRDASPYEQYF.